This T cell receptor beta chain was sequenced in a study of T cell repertoires in cytomegalovirus infection. About the research overall: Both a matching HLA type and CMV infection were indicated by public TCR beta signatures.

CDR1 SGHTA and CDR2 FQGNSA come from the germline V gene. V lost 5 bases and J 5 bases, leaving 10 bases between the germline ends. The CDR3 extends over 13 amino acids. Regarding the study as a whole: The cumulative frequency of public TCR beta families distinguished individuals who carried CMV together with the relevant HLA. There were HLA-C-restricted CMV-specific TCR beta clonotypes dominating the ex vivo response.

As concerns this clonotype: Its antigen is not known. Since a much larger clone is just one base distant, this may be a read error.

TCRdb processed the reads anew with MiXCR; each CDR3 protein has one entry. The sample yields approximately 260,000 distinct CDR3 sequences, roughly 21% seen once. The material sequenced was cultured PBMCs, taken from culture after CMV antigen stimulation. The rearrangement links TRBV7-2 to TRBJ2-1; D unresolved. This sequence originates from a human donor in good health (CMV status not recorded). Some clones in this sample may be carry-over from other donors' samples. CDR3 in DNA: TGTGCCAGCAGCCGCCGGGCCAACAATGAGCAGTTCTTC. This encodes CASSRRANNEQFF.